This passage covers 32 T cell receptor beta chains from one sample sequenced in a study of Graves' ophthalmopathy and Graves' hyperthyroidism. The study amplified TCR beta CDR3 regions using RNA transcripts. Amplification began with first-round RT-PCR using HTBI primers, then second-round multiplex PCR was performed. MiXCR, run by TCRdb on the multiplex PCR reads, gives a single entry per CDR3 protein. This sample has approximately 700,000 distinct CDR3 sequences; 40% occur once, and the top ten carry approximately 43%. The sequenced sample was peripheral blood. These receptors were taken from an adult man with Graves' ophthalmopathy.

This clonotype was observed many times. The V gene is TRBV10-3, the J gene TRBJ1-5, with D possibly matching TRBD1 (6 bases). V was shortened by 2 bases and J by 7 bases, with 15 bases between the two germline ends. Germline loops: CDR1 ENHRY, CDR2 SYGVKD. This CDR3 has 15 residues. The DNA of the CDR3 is TGTGCCATCAGTGAGGGGGGGCAGGGCGGGCAGCCCCAGCATTTT. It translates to CAISEGGQGGQPQHF.

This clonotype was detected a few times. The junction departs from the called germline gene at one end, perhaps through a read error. The CDR3, as DNA: TGTGCCATCAGTGAGTCCGGCGACAAACATGAGCAGTTCTTC. Amino acid sequence: CAISESGDKHEQFF. This chain links TRBV12-3 or TRBV12-4 with TRBJ2-7; D ambiguous. With the DNA end fitting TRBJ2-1 better, the J assignment may be wrong. There are 14 residues in the CDR3.

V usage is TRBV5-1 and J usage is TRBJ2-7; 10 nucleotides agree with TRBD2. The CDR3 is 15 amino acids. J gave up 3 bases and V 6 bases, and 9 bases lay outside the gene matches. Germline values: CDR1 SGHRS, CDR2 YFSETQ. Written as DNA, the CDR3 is TGCGCCAGCACCGCGCCGGCTAGCGGGAGCTACGAGCAGTACTTC. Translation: CASTAPASGSYEQYF.

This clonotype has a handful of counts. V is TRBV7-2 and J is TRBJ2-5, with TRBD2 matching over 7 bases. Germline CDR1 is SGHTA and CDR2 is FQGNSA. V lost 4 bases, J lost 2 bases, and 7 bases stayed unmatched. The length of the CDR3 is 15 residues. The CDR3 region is CASSSVAGFQETQYF. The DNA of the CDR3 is TGTGCCAGCAGCTCCGTAGCGGGTTTTCAAGAGACCCAGTACTTC.

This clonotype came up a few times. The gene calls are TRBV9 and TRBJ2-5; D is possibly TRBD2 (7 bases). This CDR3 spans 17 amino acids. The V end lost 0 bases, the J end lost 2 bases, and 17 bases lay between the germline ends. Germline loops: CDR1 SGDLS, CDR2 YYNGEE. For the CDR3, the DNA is TGTGCCAGCAGCGTAGCGGGGGGCGCGTTCCAACAAGAGACCCAGTACTTC. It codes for CASSVAGGAFQQETQYF.

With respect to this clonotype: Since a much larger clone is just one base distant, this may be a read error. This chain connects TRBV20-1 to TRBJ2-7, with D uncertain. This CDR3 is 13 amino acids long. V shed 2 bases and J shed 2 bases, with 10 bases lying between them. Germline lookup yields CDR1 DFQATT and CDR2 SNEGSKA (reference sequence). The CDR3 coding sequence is TGCAGTGCTAGAAAGGTCCTCCCCTACGAGCAGTACTTC. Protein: CSARKVLPYEQYF.

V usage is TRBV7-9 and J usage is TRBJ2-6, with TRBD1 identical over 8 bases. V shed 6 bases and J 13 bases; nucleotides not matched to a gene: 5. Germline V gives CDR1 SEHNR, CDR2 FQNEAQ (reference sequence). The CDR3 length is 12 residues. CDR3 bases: TGTGCCAGCAGGCCAACAGGGGGGGTCCTGACTTTC. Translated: CASRPTGGVLTF.

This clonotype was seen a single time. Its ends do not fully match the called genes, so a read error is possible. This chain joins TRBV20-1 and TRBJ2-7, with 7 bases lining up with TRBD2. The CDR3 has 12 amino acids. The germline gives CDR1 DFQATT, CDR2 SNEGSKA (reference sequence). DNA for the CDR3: TGCAGTGCTCTCACTAGCGCGGGGTTTCTTAACTTC. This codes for CSALTSAGFLNF.

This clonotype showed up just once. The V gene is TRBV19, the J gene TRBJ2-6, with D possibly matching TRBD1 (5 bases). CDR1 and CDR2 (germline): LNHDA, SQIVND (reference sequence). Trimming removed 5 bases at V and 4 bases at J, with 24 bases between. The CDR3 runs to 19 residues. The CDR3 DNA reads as TGTGCCAGTAGTCGCACAGGTCCGGGTTCCCACTTGGGGGCCAACGTCCTGACTTTC. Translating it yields CASSRTGPGSHLGANVLTF.

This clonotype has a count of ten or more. In DNA form, the CDR3 reads TGTGCCAGCACTCAGGGAAGCACTGAAGCTTTCTTT. Translation: CASTQGSTEAFF. The chain couples TRBV7-9 to TRBJ1-1, with D possibly matching TRBD1 (5 bases). Trimming removed 7 bases from V and 4 bases from J, with 10 bases in between. The CDR3 spans 12 residues. The germline V gene encodes CDR1 SEHNR and CDR2 FQNEAQ (reference sequence).

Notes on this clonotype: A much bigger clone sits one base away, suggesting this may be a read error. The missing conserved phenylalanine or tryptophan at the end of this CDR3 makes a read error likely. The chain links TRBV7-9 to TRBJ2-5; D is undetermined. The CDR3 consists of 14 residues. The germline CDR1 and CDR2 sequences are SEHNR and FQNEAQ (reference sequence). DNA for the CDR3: TGTGCCAGCACCTTATTGGGCCCCGGGGAGACCCAGTACCTC. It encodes CASTLLGPGETQYL.

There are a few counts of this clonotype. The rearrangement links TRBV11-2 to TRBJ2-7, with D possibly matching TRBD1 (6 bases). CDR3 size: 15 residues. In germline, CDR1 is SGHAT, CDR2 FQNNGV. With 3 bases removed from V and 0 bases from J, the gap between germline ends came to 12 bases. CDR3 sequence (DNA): TGTGCCAGCAGCTTTCCTACAGGGCACTCCTACGAGCAGTACTTC. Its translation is CASSFPTGHSYEQYF. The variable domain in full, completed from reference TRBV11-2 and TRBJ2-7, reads EAGVAQSPRYKIIEKRQSVAFWCNPISGHATLYWYQQILGQGPKLLIQFQNNGVVDDSQLPKDRFSAERLKGVDSTLKIQPAKLEDSAVYLCASSFPTGHSYEQYFGPGTRLTVT.

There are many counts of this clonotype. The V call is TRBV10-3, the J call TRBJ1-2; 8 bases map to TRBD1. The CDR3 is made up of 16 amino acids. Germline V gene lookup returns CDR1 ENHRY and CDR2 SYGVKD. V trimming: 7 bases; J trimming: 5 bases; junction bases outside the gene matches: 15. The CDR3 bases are TGTGCCATCACCGATCCCCTCAGGGGGCGCAGTTATGGCTACACCTTC. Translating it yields CAITDPLRGRSYGYTF.

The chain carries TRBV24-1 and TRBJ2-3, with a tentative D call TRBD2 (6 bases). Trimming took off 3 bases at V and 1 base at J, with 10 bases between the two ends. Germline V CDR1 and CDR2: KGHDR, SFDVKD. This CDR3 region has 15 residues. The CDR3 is CATSDLWEGTDTQYF. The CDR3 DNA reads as TGTGCCACCAGTGATCTCTGGGAGGGCACAGATACGCAGTATTTT.

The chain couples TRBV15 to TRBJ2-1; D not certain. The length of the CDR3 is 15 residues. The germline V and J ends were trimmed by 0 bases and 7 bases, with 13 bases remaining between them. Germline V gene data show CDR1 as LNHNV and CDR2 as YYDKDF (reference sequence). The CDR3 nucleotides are TGTGCCACCAGCAGAGATTCGCGGACGGAAAATGAGCAGTTCTTC. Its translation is CATSRDSRTENEQFF.

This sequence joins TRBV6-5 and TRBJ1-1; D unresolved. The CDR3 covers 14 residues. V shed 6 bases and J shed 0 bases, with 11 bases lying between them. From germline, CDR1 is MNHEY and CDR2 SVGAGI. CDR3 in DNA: TGTGCCAGCAGGATTAGCTCGCTGAACACTGAAGCTTTCTTT. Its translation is CASRISSLNTEAFF.

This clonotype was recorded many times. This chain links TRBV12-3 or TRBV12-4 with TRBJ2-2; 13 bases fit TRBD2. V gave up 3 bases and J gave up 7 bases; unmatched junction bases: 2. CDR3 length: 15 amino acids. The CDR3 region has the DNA TGTGCCAGCAGTTTTGGACTAGCGGGAGACGGGGAGCTGTTTTTT. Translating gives CASSFGLAGDGELFF.

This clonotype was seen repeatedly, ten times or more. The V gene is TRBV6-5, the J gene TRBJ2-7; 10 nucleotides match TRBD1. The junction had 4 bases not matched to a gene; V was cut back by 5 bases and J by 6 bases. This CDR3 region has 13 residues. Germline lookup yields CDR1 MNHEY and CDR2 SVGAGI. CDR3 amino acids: CASSRGQGREQYF. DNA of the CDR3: TGTGCCAGCAGTCGGGGACAGGGGCGCGAGCAGTACTTC.

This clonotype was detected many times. The CDR3 DNA sequence: TGCGCCAGCAGGCCAGAGATGTATAGCAATCAGCCCCAGCATTTT. It yields the protein CASRPEMYSNQPQHF. The chain links TRBV10-2 to TRBJ1-5; D is undetermined. Germline V lookup: CDR1 WSHSY, CDR2 SAAADI. CDR3 size: 15 residues. V lost 6 bases and J lost 0, with 12 bases in between.

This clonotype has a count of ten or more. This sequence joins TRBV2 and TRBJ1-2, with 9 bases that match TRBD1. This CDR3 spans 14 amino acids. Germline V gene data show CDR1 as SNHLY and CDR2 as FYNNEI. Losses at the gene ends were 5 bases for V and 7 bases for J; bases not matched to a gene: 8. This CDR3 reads CASSLGQGRGGYTF. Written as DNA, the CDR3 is TGTGCCAGCAGTTTAGGACAGGGGCGCGGTGGCTACACCTTC.

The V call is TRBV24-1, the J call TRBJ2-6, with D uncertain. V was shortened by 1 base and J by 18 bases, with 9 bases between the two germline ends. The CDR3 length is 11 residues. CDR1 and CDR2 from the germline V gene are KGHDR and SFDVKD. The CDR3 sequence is CATSDFSSRTF. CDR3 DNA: TGTGCCACCAGTGATTTCTCGAGCCGGACTTTC.

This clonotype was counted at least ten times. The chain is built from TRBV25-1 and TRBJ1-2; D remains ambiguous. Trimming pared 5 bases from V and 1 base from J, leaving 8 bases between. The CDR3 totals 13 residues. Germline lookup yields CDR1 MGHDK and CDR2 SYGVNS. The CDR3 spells CASSRTVNYGYTF. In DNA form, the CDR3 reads TGTGCCAGCAGTCGGACGGTTAACTATGGCTACACCTTC.

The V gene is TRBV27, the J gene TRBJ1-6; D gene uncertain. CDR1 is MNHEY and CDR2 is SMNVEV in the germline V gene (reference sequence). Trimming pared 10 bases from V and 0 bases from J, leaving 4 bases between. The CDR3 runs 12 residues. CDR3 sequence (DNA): TGTGCCACGAGCTCCTATAATTCACCCCTCCACTTT. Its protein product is CATSSYNSPLHF.

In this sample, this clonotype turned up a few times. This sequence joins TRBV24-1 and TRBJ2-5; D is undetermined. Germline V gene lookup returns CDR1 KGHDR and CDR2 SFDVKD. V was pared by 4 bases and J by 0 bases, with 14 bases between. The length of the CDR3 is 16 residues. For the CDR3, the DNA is TGTGCCACCAGTGAGGGTAGCCGCGCGTACCAAGAGACCCAGTACTTC. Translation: CATSEGSRAYQETQYF.

CDR3 coding DNA: TGTGCCAGCAGCAGTTCAAGGGCGGACGGAGAAAAACTGTTTTTT. As protein: CASSSSRADGEKLFF. The chain uses TRBV2 and TRBJ1-4; D is ambiguous. This CDR3 contains 15 residues. CDR1 SNHLY and CDR2 FYNNEI come from the germline V gene. Trimming shortened V by 6 bases and J by 8 bases, and 19 bases separated the two germline ends.

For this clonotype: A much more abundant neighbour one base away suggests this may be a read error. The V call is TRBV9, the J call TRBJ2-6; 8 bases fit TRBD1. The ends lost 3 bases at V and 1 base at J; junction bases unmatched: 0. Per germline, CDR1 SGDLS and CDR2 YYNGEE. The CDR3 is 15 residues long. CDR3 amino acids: CASSDRGSGANVLTF. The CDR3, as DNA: TGTGCCAGCAGCGACAGGGGGTCTGGGGCCAACGTCCTGACTTTC.

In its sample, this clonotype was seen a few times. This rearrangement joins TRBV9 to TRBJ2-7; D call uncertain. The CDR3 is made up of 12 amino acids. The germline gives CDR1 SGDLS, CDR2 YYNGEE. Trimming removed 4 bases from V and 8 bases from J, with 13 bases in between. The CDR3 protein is CASSQDRYKQYF. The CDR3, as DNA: TGTGCCAGCAGCCAAGATCGGTACAAGCAGTACTTC.

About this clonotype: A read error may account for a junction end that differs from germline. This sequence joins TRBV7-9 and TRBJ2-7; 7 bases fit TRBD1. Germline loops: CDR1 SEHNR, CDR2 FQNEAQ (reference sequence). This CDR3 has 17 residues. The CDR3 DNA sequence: TGCGCCAGCAAAGATTTCTCGCGACAGGGAAAAACAGGCGAGCAGTACTTC. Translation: CASKDFSRQGKTGEQYF.

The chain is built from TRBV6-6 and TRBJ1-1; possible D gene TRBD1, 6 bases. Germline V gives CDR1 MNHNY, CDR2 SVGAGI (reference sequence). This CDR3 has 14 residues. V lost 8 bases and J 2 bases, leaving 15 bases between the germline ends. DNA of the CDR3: TGTGCCAGCGGGGACATTGCAGGCAACACTGAAGCTTTCTTT. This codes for CASGDIAGNTEAFF.

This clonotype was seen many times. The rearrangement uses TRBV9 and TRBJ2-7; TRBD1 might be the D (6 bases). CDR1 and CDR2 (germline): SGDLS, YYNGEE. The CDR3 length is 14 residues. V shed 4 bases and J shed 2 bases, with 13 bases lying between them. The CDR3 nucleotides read TGTGCCAGCAGCCCCGCAGGACAGACCTACGAGCAGTACTTC. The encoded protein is CASSPAGQTYEQYF.

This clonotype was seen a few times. The CDR3 spells CASTRGRGSWRTGELFF. For the CDR3, the DNA is TGTGCCAGCACTAGGGGCAGGGGGTCATGGCGGACCGGGGAGCTGTTTTTT. The gene calls are TRBV12-3 or TRBV12-4 and TRBJ2-2, with 7 bases aligning to TRBD1. V was clipped by 7 bases and J by 5 bases; unmatched bases: 16. The CDR3 extends over 17 amino acids.

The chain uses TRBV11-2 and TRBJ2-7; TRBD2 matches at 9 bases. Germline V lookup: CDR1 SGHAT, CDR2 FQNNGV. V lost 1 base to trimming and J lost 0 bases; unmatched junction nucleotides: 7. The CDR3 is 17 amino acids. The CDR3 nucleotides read TGTGCCAGCAGCTTAGGGACCACTAGCGGGCTCTCCTACGAGCAGTACTTC. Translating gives CASSLGTTSGLSYEQYF.